The TCR beta chain under discussion was sequenced for a study of identical twins' blood T cells. Notes on this clonotype: Its antigen is still unknown.

Study-wide points: Top TCRbeta clonotypes were shared more with twin than unrelated donors.

Six healthy women, forming three identical twin pairs, donated samples. Per the germline V gene, CDR1 is SGHNT and CDR2 is YYREEE (reference sequence). The CDR3 runs to 18 residues. Trimming at V came to 4 bases and at J to 0 bases, leaving 13 bases not matched to a gene. Both ends of each TCR cDNA library bore sample-specific barcodes. TCRdb re-called the 5' RACE reads through MiXCR, storing one row per CDR3 protein. The sample includes hundreds of thousands of distinct CDR3 sequences, approximately 30% of them seen just once. The chain combines TRBV5-4 with TRBJ2-3; 8 bases are a match to TRBD2. The receptor was isolated from a woman aged 18 to 55 in good health. What was sequenced was PBMCs. CDR3 residues: CASSLRTSWRASTDTQYF. CDR3 DNA: TGTGCCAGCAGCCTCAGGACTAGCTGGAGGGCTAGCACAGATACGCAGTATTTT.